The 25 T cell receptor beta chains presented below share a single source sample, sequenced in a study of blood T cell repertoires in COVID-19. Some clones are missing from TCRdb's copy, which holds only in-frame ones; the method was immunoSEQ multiplex PCR. This sample has more than 95,000 clones, with 81% found just once. Specimen: peripheral blood. All receptors derive from a woman between 65 and 79 years old with acute or convalescent COVID-19.

The genes are TRBV14 and TRBJ2-2; TRBD1 might be the D (5 bases). The germline CDR1 and CDR2 sequences are SGHDN and FVKESK. CDR3 length: 16 residues. V lost 0 bases and J 4 bases, leaving 12 bases between the germline ends. In nucleotides, the CDR3 is TGTGCCAGCAGCCAAGAGCAGGGTGTGTTCACCGGGGAGCTGTTTTTT. Translating it yields CASSQEQGVFTGELFF.

This clone was seen a handful of times. This chain connects TRBV7-6 to TRBJ1-3; a weak D match, TRBD1 (6 bases). The CDR3 has 16 residues. V lost 5 bases, J lost 0 bases, and 14 bases lay in between. Germline V gene sequence: CDR1 SGHVS, CDR2 FNYEAQ. The CDR3 protein is CASSQGPGYSGNTIYF. For the CDR3, the DNA is TGTGCCAGCAGCCAGGGGCCGGGGTACTCTGGAAACACCATATATTTT.

Only a few counts were recorded for this clone. The chain uses TRBV29-1 and TRBJ1-2; possible D gene TRBD1, 6 bases. Germline V gene data show CDR1 as SQVTM and CDR2 as ANQGSEA. Deletions cut 3 bases from V and 5 bases from J, with 16 bases between. The length of the CDR3 is 14 residues. Written as DNA, the CDR3 is TGCAGCGTTGAGGAAAACAGGGCGGAATATGGCTACACCTTC. Translating it yields CSVEENRAEYGYTF. Full variable domain (remainder filled in from reference TRBV29-1 and TRBJ1-2): SAVISQKPSRDICQRGTSLTIQCQVDSQVTMMFWYRQQPGQSLTLIATANQGSEATYESGFVIDKFPISRPNLTFSTLTVSNMSPEDSSIYLCSVEENRAEYGYTFGSGTRLTVV.

The chain uses TRBV5-1 and TRBJ1-2, with D perhaps TRBD1 (5 bases). Trimming took 4 bases from V and 0 from J, leaving 10 bases between them. Germline V gives CDR1 SGHRS, CDR2 YFSETQ. CDR3 length: 14 residues. The CDR3 coding sequence is TGCGCCAGCAGCCCCTTAGGGGCTAACTATGGCTACACCTTC. Protein product: CASSPLGANYGYTF.

J is TRBJ2-5 and V is TRBV14, with D possibly TRBD2 on 5 matching bases. Trimming cost V 4 bases and J 9 bases, with 12 bases left between them. The CDR3 runs 12 residues. Per the germline V gene, CDR1 is SGHDN and CDR2 is FVKESK. DNA for the CDR3: TGTGCCAGCAGCCCCTCGGGATGGGCCCAGTACTTC. Protein product: CASSPSGWAQYF.

The CDR3 DNA reads as TGTGCCAGTAGTTCTAGTCCGCTGGATGAAAAACTGTTTTTT. Residues: CASSSSPLDEKLFF. The chain joins TRBV19 to TRBJ1-4, with D uncertain. CDR1 is LNHDA, CDR2 SQIVND, per germline (reference sequence). The CDR3 runs 14 residues. The germline V and J ends were trimmed by 5 bases and 6 bases, with 13 bases remaining between them.

The chain has TRBV21-1 and TRBJ2-6; TRBD1 is taken as the D call from the table, unchecked against the DNA. TRBV21-1 is classified as a pseudogene. This CDR3 has 16 amino acids. CDR3 region: CASSKGGGTGANVLTF. As DNA, the CDR3 is TGTGCCAGCAGCAAAGGAGGGGGCACTGGGGCCAACGTCCTGACTTTC.

This clone was detected only a few times. The chain uses TRBV7-2 and TRBJ1-2; D gene uncertain. This CDR3 has 15 amino acids. Trimming shortened V by 1 base and J by 4 bases, and 13 bases separated the two germline ends. Germline CDR1 SGHTA, CDR2 FQGNSA. In DNA form, the CDR3 reads TGTGCCAGCAGCTTAGAGGCGGCGCCATCCTATGGCTACACCTTC. Translation: CASSLEAAPSYGYTF.

This chain joins TRBV5-4 and TRBJ1-2; the D gene is possibly TRBD1 (5 bases). This CDR3 contains 14 residues. V was clipped by 1 base and J by 6 bases, with 13 bases between them. Germline loops: CDR1 SGHNT, CDR2 YYREEE (reference sequence). CDR3 sequence reads: CASSLMRGVDGYTF. Here the CDR3 DNA reads TGTGCCAGCAGCTTGATGCGGGGGGTAGATGGCTACACCTTC.

This chain links TRBV5-4 with TRBJ2-3; 13 bases are shared with TRBD2. The CDR3 has 16 residues. CDR1 is SGHNT, CDR2 YYREEE, per germline (reference sequence). V lost 4 bases and J lost 5; bases outside the gene matches: 7. CDR3 nucleotide sequence: TGTGCCAGCAGCGCCGGGACTAGCGGGACAATAGATACGCAGTATTTT. Translation gives CASSAGTSGTIDTQYF.

V gene TRBV15 combines with J gene TRBJ1-2; D gene unclear. The V end was cut by 0 bases, the J end by 6 bases, with 11 bases between. The CDR3 covers 14 residues. Germline V CDR1 and CDR2: LNHNV, YYDKDF (reference sequence). The CDR3 region is CATSRDRASDGYTF. The CDR3 coding sequence is TGTGCCACCAGCAGAGACAGAGCTAGTGATGGCTACACCTTC. The whole variable domain, filled in from reference TRBV15 and TRBJ1-2, reads DAMVIQNPRYQVTQFGKPVTLSCSQTLNHNVMYWYQQKSSQAPKLLFHYYDKDFNNEADTPDNFQSRRPNTSFCFLDIRSPGLGDTAMYLCATSRDRASDGYTFGSGTRLTVV.

Here the CDR3 reads CATSRDRAGGNEQFF. The CDR3 DNA sequence: TGTGCCACCAGCAGAGATCGGGCAGGGGGCAATGAGCAGTTCTTC. V and J are TRBV15 and TRBJ2-1; 7 bases fit TRBD1. The CDR3 sequence is 15 residues long. Germline CDR1 LNHNV, CDR2 YYDKDF (reference sequence). V lost 0 bases and J lost 6; bases outside the gene matches: 5.

The J gene is TRBJ1-4, the V gene TRBV7-2; D remains unclear. Per germline, CDR1 SGHTA and CDR2 FQGNSA. The V and J ends lost 3 bases and 8 bases respectively, with 13 bases between them. The CDR3 has 14 amino acids. CDR3 bases: TGTGCCAGCAGCTTCGGAGTGCAAACGGAAAAACTGTTTTTT. It specifies CASSFGVQTEKLFF.

The genes are TRBV5-6 and TRBJ2-3, with 8 bases that match TRBD1. CDR3 size: 15 residues. V was pared by 4 bases and J by 3 bases, with 7 bases of the junction left unmatched. The germline V gene has CDR1 SGHDT and CDR2 YYEEEE. The CDR3 region has the DNA TGTGCCAGCAGCCGGGACAGGTGGAAGACAGATACGCAGTATTTT. It yields the protein CASSRDRWKTDTQYF.

The sample holds one count of this clone. The chain carries TRBV5-4 and TRBJ2-3; no definite D call. This CDR3 is 13 amino acids long. V lost 4 bases and J 2 bases, leaving 8 bases between the germline ends. Germline values: CDR1 SGHNT, CDR2 YYREEE (reference sequence). The CDR3 loop reads CASSGPHTDTQYF. The CDR3 DNA reads TGTGCCAGCAGCGGCCCCCACACAGATACGCAGTATTTT.

DNA of the CDR3: TGTGCCAGCAGTTCGACAGGTGTCTATGGCTACACCTTC. Its translation: CASSSTGVYGYTF. This chain connects TRBV28 to TRBJ1-2; weak D call: TRBD1 (6 bases). This CDR3 spans 13 amino acids. The germline V and J ends were trimmed by 4 bases and 4 bases, with 10 bases remaining between them. Looked up from germline, CDR1 is MDHEN and CDR2 is SYDVKM.

This rearrangement joins TRBV7-9 to TRBJ2-1, with 7 bases aligning to TRBD2. Germline assignment: CDR1 SEHNR and CDR2 FQNEAQ (reference sequence). Losses at the gene ends were 1 base for V and 3 bases for J; bases not matched to a gene: 15. The CDR3 has 19 residues. The CDR3 nucleotides are TGTGCCAGCAGCTTAGTAGGGTCGTTAGCGGGCAGGGTCTACAATGAGCAGTTCTTC. It is translated as CASSLVGSLAGRVYNEQFF.

V is TRBV18 and J is TRBJ2-3; D is uncertain. Germline lookup yields CDR1 KGHSH and CDR2 LQKENI. The CDR3 length is 14 residues. Trimming shortened V by 1 base and J by 8 bases, and 13 bases separated the two germline ends. For the CDR3, the DNA is TGTGCCAGCTCACCACAGCTTAGAGAGAGTACGCAGTATTTT. Translated: CASSPQLRESTQYF.

V usage is TRBV7-2 and J usage is TRBJ2-5; 10 bases are a match to TRBD2. The CDR3 runs 15 residues. Germline V lookup: CDR1 SGHTA, CDR2 FQGNSA. The trim removed 3 bases at V and 4 bases at J, leaving 5 bases unmatched. CDR3: CASSFSGGPGETQYF. The CDR3 region has the DNA TGTGCCAGCAGCTTTAGCGGGGGGCCCGGAGAGACCCAGTACTTC.

The chain carries TRBV6-1 and TRBJ1-4, with D possibly being TRBD1 (5 bases). The CDR3 is made up of 15 amino acids. CDR1 is MNHNS and CDR2 is SASEGT in the germline V gene. Trimming took off 1 base at V and 10 bases at J, with 16 bases between the two ends. The CDR3 spells CASSEGGTYSRKLFF. CDR3 bases: TGTGCCAGCAGTGAAGGCGGGACCTACTCGAGAAAACTGTTTTTT.

The chain couples TRBV6-2 or TRBV6-3 to TRBJ2-1, with D unclear. The V gene lost 3 bases and the J gene lost 10 bases, with 13 bases spanning the gap. Per the germline V gene, CDR1 is MNHEY and CDR2 is SVGEGT. The CDR3 totals 13 residues. The CDR3 DNA reads TGTGCCAGCAGTTATGTAGACGGCGGAGAGCAGTTCTTC. Protein: CASSYVDGGEQFF.

This sequence joins TRBV3-1 (or the pseudogene TRBV3-2) and TRBJ1-2; 9 bases line up with TRBD1. The germline gives CDR1 LGHDT, CDR2 YNNKEL (reference sequence). The CDR3 loop spans 13 amino acids. The V segment lost 10 bases and the J segment 10 bases; nucleotides outside the gene matches: 13. As DNA, the CDR3 is TGTGCCACCCAAGGGACAGGGACTTGGTACTACACCTTC. This gives the protein CATQGTGTWYYTF.

The rearrangement links TRBV5-1 to TRBJ1-2; 9 bases match TRBD1. This CDR3 region has 16 residues. With 0 bases clipped from V and 8 bases from J, the junction kept 11 bases outside the gene matches. In germline, CDR1 is SGHRS, CDR2 YFSETQ. CDR3 region: CASSLVPPGQGSGYTF. The DNA of the CDR3 is TGCGCCAGCAGCTTGGTACCGCCGGGACAGGGATCGGGCTACACCTTC.

The chain uses TRBV2 and TRBJ1-5; the match to TRBD1 covers 11 bases. Germline lookup yields CDR1 SNHLY and CDR2 FYNNEI. The CDR3 extends over 18 amino acids. J gave up 4 bases and V 4 bases, and 12 bases lay outside the gene matches. Here the CDR3 reads CASSGSDRGRLGNQPQHF. The DNA for the CDR3 is TGTGCCAGCAGTGGCTCGGACAGGGGGCGTTTAGGTAATCAGCCCCAGCATTTT.

This clone occurred once. The chain couples TRBV6-6 to TRBJ2-3; 14 bases agree with TRBD2. With V trimmed by 10 bases and J by 3 bases, 6 bases remained unmatched. The CDR3 is made up of 15 amino acids. Germline CDR1 MNHNY, CDR2 SVGAGI (reference sequence). In nucleotides, the CDR3 is TGTGCCACCAGACTAGCGGGAGGGCCGACAGATACGCAGTATTTT. Translating it yields CATRLAGGPTDTQYF.